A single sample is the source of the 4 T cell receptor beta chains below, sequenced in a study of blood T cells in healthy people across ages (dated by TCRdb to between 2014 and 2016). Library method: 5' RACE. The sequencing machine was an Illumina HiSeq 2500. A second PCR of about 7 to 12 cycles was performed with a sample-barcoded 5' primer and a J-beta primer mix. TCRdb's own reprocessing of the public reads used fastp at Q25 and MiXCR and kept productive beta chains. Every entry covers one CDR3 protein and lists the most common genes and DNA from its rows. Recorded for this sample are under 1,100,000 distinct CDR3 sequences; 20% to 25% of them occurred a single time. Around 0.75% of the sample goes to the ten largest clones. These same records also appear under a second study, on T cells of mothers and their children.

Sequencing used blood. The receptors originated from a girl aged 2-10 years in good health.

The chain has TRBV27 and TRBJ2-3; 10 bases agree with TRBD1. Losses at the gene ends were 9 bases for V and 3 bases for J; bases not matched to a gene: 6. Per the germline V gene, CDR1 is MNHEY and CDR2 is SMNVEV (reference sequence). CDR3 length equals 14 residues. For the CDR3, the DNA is TGTGCCAGTAGAGACAGGGGGCGAACAGATACGCAGTATTTT. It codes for CASRDRGRTDTQYF.

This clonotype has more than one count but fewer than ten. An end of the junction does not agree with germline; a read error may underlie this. The chain's CDR3 is CVSSQDLVLGGNGGIHTQYF. The CDR3 coding sequence is TGTGTCAGCAGCCAAGATTTGGTTCTCGGTGGCAACGGGGGCATCCATACGCAGTATTTT. This rearrangement joins TRBV3-1 to TRBJ2-3; D is perhaps TRBD1 or TRBD2 (6 bases each). This CDR3 comprises 20 residues. Per the germline V gene, CDR1 is LGHDT and CDR2 is YNNKEL (reference sequence).

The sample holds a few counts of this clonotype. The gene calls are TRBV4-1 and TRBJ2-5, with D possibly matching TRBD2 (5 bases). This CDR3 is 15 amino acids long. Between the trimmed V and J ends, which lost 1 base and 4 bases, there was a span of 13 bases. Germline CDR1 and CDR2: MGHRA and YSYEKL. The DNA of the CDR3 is TGCGCCAGCAGCCAAGGATTGACCGGAGGAGAGACCCAGTACTTC. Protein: CASSQGLTGGETQYF.

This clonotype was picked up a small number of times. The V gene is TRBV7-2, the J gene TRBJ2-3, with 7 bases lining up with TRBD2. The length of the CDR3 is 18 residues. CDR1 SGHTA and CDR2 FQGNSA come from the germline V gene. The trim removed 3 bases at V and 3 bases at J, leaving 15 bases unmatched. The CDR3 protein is CASSFLADFTTGTDTQYF. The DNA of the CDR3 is TGTGCCAGCAGCTTTCTAGCGGATTTTACTACGGGGACAGATACGCAGTATTTT.